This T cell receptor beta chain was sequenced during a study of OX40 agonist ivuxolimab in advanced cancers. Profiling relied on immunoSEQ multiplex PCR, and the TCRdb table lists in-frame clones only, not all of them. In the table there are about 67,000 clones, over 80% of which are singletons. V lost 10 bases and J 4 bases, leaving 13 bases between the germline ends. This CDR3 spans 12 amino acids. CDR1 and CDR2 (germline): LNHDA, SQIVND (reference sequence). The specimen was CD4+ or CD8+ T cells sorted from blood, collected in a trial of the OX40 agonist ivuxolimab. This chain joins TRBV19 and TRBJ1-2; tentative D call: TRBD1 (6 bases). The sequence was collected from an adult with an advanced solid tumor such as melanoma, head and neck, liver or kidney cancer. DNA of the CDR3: TGTGCCACCGAGGGGGACTCCTATGGCTACACCTTC. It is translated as CATEGDSYGYTF.